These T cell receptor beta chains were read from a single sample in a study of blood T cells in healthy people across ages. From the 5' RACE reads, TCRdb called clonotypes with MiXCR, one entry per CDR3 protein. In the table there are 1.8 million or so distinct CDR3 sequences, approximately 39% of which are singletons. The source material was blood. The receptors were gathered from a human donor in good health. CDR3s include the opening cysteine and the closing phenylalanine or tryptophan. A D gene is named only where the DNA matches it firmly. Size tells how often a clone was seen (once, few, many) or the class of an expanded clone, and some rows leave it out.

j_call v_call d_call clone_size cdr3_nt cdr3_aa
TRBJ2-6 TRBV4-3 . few TGCGCCAGCAGCCAAGTAGGCCGATCTGGGGCCAACGTCCTGACTTTC CASSQVGRSGANVLTF
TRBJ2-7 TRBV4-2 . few TGTGCCAGCAGCCAAGATCATCGCAGTAGTCATGCTAGCGAGCAGTACTTC CASSQDHRSSHASEQYF
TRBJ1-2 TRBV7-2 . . TGTGCCAGCAGTCGGGAGGACAGTTCGGTCTCACTATATGGCTACACCTTC CASSREDSSVSLYGYTF
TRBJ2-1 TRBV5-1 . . TGCGCCAGCAGCTTGGGTGTAGGGTCAAATGAGCAGTTCTTC CASSLGVGSNEQFF
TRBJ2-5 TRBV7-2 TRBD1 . TGTGCCAGCAGCTTCGGACAGGGAGGAGGCCAAGAGACCCAGTACTTC CASSFGQGGGQETQYF
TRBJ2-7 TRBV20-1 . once TGCAGTGCTAGAGAGGGGCAGTTCTACGAGCAGTACTTC CSAREGQFYEQYF
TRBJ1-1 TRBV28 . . TGTGCCAGCAGCACCCGGGGACAACCGAACACTGAAGCTTTCTTT CASSTRGQPNTEAFF
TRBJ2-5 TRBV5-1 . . TGCGCCAGCAGCGCCTGGACGGCTTCGGACCAAGAGACCCAGTACTTC CASSAWTASDQETQYF
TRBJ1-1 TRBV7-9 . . TGTGCCAGCAGCTTAGGGGACGGAGAGGGTGACACTGAAGCTTTCTTT CASSLGDGEGDTEAFF
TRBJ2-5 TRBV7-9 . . TGTGCCAGCAGCCAAGGGGTCATGGAGGAGACCCAGTACTTC CASSQGVMEETQYF
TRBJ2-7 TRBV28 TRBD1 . TGTGCCAGCAGTTCCCCTTTTCTGGACAGGGGCTACGAGCAGTACTTC CASSSPFLDRGYEQYF
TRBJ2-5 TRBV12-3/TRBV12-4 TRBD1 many TGTGCCAGCAGCTGGACAGGCGATCAAGAGACCCAGTACTTC CASSWTGDQETQYF
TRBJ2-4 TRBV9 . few TGTGCCAGCAGCGTAGAGGACAGCCTAGAGCAGTACTTC CASSVEDSLEQYF